This T cell receptor beta chain was retrieved from a study of blood T cell repertoires in COVID-19. Sequencing used immunoSEQ multiplex PCR; TCRdb keeps in-frame clones, though not all of them. The top ten hold approximately 4.3% of the sample, which has about 60,000 clones, just over 85% seen once. With 3 bases removed from V and 2 bases from J, the gap between germline ends came to 11 bases. Germline-derived CDR1 and CDR2 are SNHLY and FYNNEI. The CDR3 covers 14 residues. The sequenced material came from peripheral blood. The sequence came from a man between 60 and 70 years old with acute or convalescent COVID-19. The chain combines TRBV2 with TRBJ2-7; TRBD2 might be the D (6 bases). In DNA form, the CDR3 reads TGTGCCAGCAGTGACCGACTAGACCCCTACGAGCAGTACTTC. It codes for CASSDRLDPYEQYF.